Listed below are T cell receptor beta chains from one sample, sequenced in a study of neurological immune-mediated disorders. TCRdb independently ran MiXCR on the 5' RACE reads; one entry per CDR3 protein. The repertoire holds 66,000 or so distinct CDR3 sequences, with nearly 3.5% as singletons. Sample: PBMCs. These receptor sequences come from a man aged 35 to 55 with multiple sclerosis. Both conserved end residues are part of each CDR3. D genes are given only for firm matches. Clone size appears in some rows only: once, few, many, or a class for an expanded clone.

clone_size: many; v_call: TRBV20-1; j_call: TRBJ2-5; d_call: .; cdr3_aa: CSARIGETQYF; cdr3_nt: TGCAGTGCTAGGATCGGGGAGACCCAGTACTTC
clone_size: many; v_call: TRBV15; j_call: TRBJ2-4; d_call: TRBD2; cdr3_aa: CATSRGSGGGADHIQYF; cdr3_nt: TGTGCCACCAGCAGAGGGAGCGGCGGGGGGGCCGACCACATTCAGTACTTC
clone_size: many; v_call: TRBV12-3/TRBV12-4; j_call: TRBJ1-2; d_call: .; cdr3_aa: CASSNLDGLDYGYTF; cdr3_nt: TGTGCCAGCAGCAACCTGGACGGCTTAGACTATGGCTACACCTTC
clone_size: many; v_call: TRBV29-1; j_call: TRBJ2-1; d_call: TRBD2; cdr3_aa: CSVEVVTSANEQFF; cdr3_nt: TGCAGCGTTGAAGTCGTGACTAGCGCCAATGAGCAGTTCTTC
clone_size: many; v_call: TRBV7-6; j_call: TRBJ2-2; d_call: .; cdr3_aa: CASSLAAEGDTGELFF; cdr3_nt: TGTGCCAGCAGCTTAGCAGCGGAAGGGGACACCGGGGAGCTGTTTTTT
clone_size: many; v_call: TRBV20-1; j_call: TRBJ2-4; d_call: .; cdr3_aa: CSARNRIKNIQYF; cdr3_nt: TGCAGTGCTAGAAACAGAATTAAAAACATTCAGTACTTC
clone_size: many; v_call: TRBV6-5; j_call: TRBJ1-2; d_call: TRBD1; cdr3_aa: CASRKGQGASYGYTF; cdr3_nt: TGTGCCAGCAGGAAAGGGCAGGGGGCCTCCTATGGCTACACCTTC
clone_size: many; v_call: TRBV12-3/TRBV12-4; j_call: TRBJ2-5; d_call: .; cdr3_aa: CASRNQAETQYF; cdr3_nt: TGTGCCAGCAGAAACCAGGCTGAGACCCAGTACTTC
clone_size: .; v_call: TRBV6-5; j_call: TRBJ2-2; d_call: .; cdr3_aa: CASSRTAGTPTRELFF; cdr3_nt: TGTGCCAGCAGCAGAACTGCGGGGACTCCCACCCGGGAGCTGTTTTTT
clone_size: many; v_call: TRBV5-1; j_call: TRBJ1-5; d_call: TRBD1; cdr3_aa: CASSFRQGKLDQPQHF; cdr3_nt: TGCGCCAGCAGCTTTAGACAGGGCAAGTTAGATCAGCCCCAGCATTTT